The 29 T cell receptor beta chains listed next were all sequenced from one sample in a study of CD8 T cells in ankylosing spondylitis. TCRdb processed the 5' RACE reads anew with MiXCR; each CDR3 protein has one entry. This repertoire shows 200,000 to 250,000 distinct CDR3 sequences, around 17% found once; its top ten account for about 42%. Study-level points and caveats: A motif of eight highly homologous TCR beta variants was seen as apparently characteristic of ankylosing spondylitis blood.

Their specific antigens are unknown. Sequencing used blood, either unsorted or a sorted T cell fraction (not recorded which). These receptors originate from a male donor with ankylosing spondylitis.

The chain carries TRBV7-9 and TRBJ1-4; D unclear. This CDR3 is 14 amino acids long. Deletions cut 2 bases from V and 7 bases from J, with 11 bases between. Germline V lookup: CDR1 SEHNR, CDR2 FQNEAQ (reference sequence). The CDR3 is CASSLRDSPEKLFF. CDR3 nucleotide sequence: TGTGCCAGCAGCTTAAGGGATAGCCCTGAAAAACTGTTTTTT.

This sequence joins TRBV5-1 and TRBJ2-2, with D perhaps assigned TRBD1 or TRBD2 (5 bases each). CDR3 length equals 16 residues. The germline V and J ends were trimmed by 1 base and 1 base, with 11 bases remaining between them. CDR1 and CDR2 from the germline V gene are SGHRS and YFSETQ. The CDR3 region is CASSLLGPLNTGELFF. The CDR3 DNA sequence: TGCGCCAGCAGCTTGCTGGGACCGCTGAACACCGGGGAGCTGTTTTTT. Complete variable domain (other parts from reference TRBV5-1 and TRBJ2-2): KAGVTQTPRYLIKTRGQQVTLSCSPISGHRSVSWYQQTPGQGLQFLFEYFSETQRNKGNFPGRFSGRQFSNSRSEMNVSTLELGDSALYLCASSLLGPLNTGELFFGEGSRLTVL.

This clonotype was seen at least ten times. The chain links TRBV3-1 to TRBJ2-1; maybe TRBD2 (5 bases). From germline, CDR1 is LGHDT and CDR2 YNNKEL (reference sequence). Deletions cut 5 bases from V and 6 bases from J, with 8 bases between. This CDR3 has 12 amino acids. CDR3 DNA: TGTGCCAGCAGCGAAGGGAGCAATGAGCAGTTCTTC. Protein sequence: CASSEGSNEQFF.

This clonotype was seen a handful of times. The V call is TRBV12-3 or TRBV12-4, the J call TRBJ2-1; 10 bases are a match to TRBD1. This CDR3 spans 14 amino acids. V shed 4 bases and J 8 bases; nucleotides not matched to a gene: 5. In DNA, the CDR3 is TGTGCCAGCAGTTCCGGGACAGGGGTGGATGAGCAGTTCTTC. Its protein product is CASSSGTGVDEQFF.

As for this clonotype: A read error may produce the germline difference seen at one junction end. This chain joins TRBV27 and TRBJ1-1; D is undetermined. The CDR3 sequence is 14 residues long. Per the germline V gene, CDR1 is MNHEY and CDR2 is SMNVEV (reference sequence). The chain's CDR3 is CASGLSRMNTEAFF. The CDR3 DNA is TGTGCCAGCGGTTTATCGCGGATGAACACTGAAGCTTTCTTT.

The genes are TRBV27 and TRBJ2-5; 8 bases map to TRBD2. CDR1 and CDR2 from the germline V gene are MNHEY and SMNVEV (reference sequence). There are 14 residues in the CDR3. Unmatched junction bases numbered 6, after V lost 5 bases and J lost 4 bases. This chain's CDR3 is CASSNFGGGETQYF. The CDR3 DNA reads TGTGCCAGCAGTAACTTCGGGGGGGGAGAGACCCAGTACTTC.

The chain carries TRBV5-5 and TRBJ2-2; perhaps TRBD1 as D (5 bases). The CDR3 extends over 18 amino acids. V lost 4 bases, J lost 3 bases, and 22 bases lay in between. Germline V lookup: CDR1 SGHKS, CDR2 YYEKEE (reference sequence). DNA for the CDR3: TGTGCCAGCAGCCGTGGGGCGTTTAGCAAGTTAGACACCGGGGAGCTGTTTTTT. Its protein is CASSRGAFSKLDTGELFF.

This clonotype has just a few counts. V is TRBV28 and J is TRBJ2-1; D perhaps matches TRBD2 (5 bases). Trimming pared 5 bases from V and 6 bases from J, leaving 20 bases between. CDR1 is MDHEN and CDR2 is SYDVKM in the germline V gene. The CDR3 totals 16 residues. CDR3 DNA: TGTGCCAGCAGTAGCACCGGGATCTATACCACCAATGAGCAGTTCTTC. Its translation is CASSSTGIYTTNEQFF.

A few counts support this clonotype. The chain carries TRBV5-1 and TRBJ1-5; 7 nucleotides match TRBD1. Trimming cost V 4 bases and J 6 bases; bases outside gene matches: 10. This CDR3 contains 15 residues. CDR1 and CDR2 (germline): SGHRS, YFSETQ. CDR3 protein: CASSPWDSQAQPQHF. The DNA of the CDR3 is TGCGCCAGCAGCCCCTGGGACAGCCAGGCTCAGCCCCAGCATTTT.

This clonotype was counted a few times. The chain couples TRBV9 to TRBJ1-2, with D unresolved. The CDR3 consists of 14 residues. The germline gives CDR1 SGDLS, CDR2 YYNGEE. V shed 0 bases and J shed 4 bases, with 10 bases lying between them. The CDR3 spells CASSVGRTSYGYTF. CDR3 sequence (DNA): TGTGCCAGCAGCGTAGGCAGGACCTCCTATGGCTACACCTTC.

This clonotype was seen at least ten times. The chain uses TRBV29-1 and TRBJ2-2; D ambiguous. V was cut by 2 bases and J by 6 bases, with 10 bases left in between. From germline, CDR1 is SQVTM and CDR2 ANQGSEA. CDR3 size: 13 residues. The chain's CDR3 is CSVEPEDAGELFF. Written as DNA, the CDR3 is TGCAGCGTTGAACCCGAAGATGCCGGGGAGCTGTTTTTT.

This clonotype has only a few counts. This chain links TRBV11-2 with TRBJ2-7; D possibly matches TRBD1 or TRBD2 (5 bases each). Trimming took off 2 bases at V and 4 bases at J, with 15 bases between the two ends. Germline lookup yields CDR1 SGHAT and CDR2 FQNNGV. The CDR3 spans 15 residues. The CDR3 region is CASSLSPWDGYEQYF. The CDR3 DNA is TGTGCCAGCAGCTTATCCCCTTGGGACGGGTACGAGCAGTACTTC.

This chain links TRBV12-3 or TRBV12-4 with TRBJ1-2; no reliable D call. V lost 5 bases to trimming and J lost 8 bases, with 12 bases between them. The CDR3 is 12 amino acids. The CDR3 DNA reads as TGTGCCAGCAGTGATACCCATGGAGGCTACACCTTC. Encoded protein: CASSDTHGGYTF.

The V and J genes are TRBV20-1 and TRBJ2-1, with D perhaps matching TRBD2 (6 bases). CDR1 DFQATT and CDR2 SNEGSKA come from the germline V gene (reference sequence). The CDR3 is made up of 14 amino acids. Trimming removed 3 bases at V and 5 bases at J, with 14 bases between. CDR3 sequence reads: CSARASVGNNEQFF. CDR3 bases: TGCAGTGCTAGGGCTAGCGTAGGAAACAATGAGCAGTTCTTC.

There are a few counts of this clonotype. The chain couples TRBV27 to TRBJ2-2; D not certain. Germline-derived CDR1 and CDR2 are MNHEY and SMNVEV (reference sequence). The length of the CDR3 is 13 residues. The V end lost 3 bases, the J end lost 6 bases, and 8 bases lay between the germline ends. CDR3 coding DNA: TGTGCCAGCAGTTTCTCGATGGCCGGGGAGCTGTTTTTT. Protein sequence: CASSFSMAGELFF.

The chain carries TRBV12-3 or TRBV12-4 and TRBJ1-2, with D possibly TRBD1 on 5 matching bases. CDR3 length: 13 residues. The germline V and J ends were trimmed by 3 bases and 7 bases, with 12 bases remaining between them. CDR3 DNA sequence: TGTGCCAGCAGTTTGGGGGGGTCCTTTGGCTACACCTTC. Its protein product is CASSLGGSFGYTF.

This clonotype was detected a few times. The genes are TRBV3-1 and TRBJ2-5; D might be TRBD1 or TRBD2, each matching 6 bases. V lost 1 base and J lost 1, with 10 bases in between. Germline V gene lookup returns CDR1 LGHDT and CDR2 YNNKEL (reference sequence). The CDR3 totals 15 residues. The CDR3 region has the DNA TGTGCCAGCAGCCAAGTGCGGGACATCCAAGAGACCCAGTACTTC. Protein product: CASSQVRDIQETQYF.

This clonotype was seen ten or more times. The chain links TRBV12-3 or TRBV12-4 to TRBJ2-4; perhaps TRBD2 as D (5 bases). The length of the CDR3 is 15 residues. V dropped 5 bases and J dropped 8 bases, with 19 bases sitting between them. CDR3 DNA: TGTGCCAGCAGTGCCGGGCCGGAGGCAAAGGACATTCAGTACTTC. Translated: CASSAGPEAKDIQYF.

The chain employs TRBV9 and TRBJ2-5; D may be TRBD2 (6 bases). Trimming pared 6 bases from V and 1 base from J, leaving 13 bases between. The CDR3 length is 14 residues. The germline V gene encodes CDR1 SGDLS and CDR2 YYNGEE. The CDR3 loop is CASTPSGVQETQYF. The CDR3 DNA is TGTGCCAGCACCCCCTCGGGGGTCCAAGAGACCCAGTACTTC. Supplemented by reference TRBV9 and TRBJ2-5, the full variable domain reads DSGVTQTPKHLITATGQRVTLRCSPRSGDLSVYWYQQSLDQGLQFLIQYYNGEERAKGNILERFSAQQFPDLHSELNLSSLELGDSALYFCASTPSGVQETQYFGPGTRLLVL.

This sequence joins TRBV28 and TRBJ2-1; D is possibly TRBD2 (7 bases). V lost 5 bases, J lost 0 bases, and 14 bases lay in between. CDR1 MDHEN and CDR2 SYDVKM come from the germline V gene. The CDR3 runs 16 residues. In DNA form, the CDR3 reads TGTGCCAGCAGTGACTCGGGGGGCAGCTCCTACAATGAGCAGTTCTTC. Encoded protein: CASSDSGGSSYNEQFF. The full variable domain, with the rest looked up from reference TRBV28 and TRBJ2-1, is DVKVTQSSRYLVKRTGEKVFLECVQDMDHENMFWYRQDPGLGLRLIYFSYDVKMKEKGDIPEGYSVSREKKERFSLILESASTNQTSMYLCASSDSGGSSYNEQFFGPGTRLTVL.

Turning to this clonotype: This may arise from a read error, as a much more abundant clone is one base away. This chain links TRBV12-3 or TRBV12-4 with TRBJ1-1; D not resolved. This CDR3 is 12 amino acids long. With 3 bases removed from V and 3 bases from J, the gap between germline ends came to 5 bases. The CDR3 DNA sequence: TGTGCCAGCAGTTTTGCGCACACTGAAGCTTTCTTT. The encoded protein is CASSFAHTEAFF.

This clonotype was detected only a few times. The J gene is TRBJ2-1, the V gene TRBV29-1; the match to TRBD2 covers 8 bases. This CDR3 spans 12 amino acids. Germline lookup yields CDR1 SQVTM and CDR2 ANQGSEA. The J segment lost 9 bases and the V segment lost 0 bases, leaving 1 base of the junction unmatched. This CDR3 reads CSVEDRGGEQFF. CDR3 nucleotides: TGCAGCGTTGAAGATCGGGGGGGTGAGCAGTTCTTC.

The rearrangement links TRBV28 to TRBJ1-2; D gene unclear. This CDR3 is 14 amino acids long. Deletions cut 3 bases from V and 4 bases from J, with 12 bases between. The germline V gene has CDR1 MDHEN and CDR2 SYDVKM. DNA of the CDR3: TGTGCCAGCAGTTTGGAGGGAGGCCGCTATGGCTACACCTTC. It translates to CASSLEGGRYGYTF.

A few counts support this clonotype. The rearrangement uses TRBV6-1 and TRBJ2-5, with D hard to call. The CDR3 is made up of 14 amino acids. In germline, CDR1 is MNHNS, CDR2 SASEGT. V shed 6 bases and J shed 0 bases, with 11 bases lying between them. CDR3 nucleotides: TGTGCCAGCAGCCCCCAGCAAAACCAAGAGACCCAGTACTTC. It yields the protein CASSPQQNQETQYF.

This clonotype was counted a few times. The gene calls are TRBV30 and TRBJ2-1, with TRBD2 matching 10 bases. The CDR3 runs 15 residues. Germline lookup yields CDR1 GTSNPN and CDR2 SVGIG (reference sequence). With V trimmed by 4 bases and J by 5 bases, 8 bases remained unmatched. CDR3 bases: TGTGCCTGGAACTCGGTACTAGCGGGACACAATGAGCAGTTCTTC. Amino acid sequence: CAWNSVLAGHNEQFF.

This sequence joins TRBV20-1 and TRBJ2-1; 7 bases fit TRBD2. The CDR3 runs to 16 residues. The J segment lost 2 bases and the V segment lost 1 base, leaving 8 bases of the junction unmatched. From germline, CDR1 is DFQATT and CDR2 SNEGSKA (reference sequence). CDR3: CSARAPAGAAYNEQFF. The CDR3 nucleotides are TGCAGTGCTAGAGCCCCGGCGGGAGCGGCCTACAATGAGCAGTTCTTC.

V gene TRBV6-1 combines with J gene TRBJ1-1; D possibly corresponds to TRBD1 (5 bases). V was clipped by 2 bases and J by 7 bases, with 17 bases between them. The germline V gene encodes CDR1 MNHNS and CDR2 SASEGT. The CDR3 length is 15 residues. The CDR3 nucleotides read TGTGCCAGCAGTGAAAATAGTGGGGGAGGGATTGAAGCTTTCTTT. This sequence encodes CASSENSGGGIEAFF.

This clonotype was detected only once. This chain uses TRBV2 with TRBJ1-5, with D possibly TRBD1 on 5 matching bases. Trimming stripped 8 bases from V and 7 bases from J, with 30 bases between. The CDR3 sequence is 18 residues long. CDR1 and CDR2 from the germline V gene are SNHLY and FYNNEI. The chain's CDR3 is CASGGTQGLSPVDQPQHF. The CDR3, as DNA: TGTGCCAGCGGGGGGACCCAAGGGCTCTCCCCCGTCGACCAGCCCCAGCATTTT.

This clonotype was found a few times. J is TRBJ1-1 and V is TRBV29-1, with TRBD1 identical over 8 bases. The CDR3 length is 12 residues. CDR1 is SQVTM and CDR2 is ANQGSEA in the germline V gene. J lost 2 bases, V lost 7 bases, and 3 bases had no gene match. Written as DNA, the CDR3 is TGCAGCGCGGGACAGGACAACACTGAAGCTTTCTTT. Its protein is CSAGQDNTEAFF.